Listed here are 31 T cell receptor beta chains from one sample, sequenced in a study of OX40 agonist ivuxolimab in advanced cancers. TCRdb's table, derived via immunoSEQ multiplex PCR, lists solely in-frame clones and lacks some. Seen here are 90,000 to 100,000 clones, 90% observed once, and the top ten hold around 0.15%. Sequences were derived from CD4+ or CD8+ T cells sorted from blood, sampled in a trial of the OX40 agonist ivuxolimab. These receptors were obtained from an adult with an advanced solid tumor such as melanoma, head and neck, liver or kidney cancer.

V usage is TRBV5-1 and J usage is TRBJ2-5; 8 nucleotides align to TRBD2. Trimming at V came to 4 bases and at J to 4 bases, leaving 6 bases not matched to a gene. The V gene's germline CDR1 is SGHRS and CDR2 YFSETQ. The CDR3 sequence is 14 residues long. This CDR3 is CASSPGGNRETQYF. For the CDR3, the DNA is TGCGCCAGCAGCCCGGGGGGGAATCGAGAGACCCAGTACTTC.

This clone has only a few counts. The chain couples TRBV5-4 to TRBJ2-1; 8 bases are shared with TRBD2. J was trimmed by 10 bases and V by 7 bases; bases with no gene match: 16. Germline CDR1 SGHNT, CDR2 YYREEE (reference sequence). The CDR3 is 15 residues long. The CDR3 region has the DNA TGTGCCAGCGATGGGGCTAAAGCGGGAGTGGGGGAGCAGTTCTTC. The encoded protein is CASDGAKAGVGEQFF.

The V and J genes are TRBV5-6 and TRBJ2-2; 11 positions agree with TRBD1. This CDR3 comprises 17 residues. V lost 3 bases and J lost 6; bases outside the gene matches: 10. CDR1 and CDR2 (germline): SGHDT, YYEEEE. The CDR3 nucleotides are TGTGCCAGCAGCTCACAAGCCGGGACAGGGGGTTCCGGGGAGCTGTTTTTT. Translating gives CASSSQAGTGGSGELFF.

The J gene is TRBJ1-2, the V gene TRBV28; D might be TRBD1 (5 bases). Germline CDR1 and CDR2: MDHEN and SYDVKM. The CDR3 totals 14 residues. The V gene lost 2 bases and the J gene lost 0 bases, with 7 bases spanning the gap. The CDR3 here is CASSLGRANYGYTF. The CDR3 DNA reads as TGTGCCAGCAGTTTAGGCAGGGCTAACTATGGCTACACCTTC.

The chain is built from TRBV5-4 and TRBJ1-5; D not certain. The CDR3 has 13 amino acids. The germline V gene encodes CDR1 SGHNT and CDR2 YYREEE (reference sequence). The ends were cut back, 0 bases at V and 6 bases at J, with 7 bases in the middle. CDR3 DNA sequence: TGTGCCAGCAGCTTGGGGGGTAGTCAGCCCCAGCATTTT. Residues: CASSLGGSQPQHF.

This chain uses TRBV5-1 with TRBJ2-2, with 7 bases matching TRBD2. There are 14 residues in the CDR3. Per germline, CDR1 SGHRS and CDR2 YFSETQ. J was trimmed by 4 bases and V by 2 bases; bases with no gene match: 2. CDR3 protein: CASSLSGGTGELFF. CDR3 DNA sequence: TGCGCCAGCAGCTTATCGGGGGGCACCGGGGAGCTGTTTTTT.

This rearrangement joins TRBV5-8 to TRBJ1-5, with 11 nucleotides matching TRBD1. Germline V CDR1 and CDR2: SGHTS, YDEGEE. The CDR3 loop spans 17 amino acids. After removal of 4 bases from V and 2 bases from J, the junction contained 8 bases not matched to a gene. The CDR3 here is CASSGDRGRVGNQPQHF. CDR3 DNA: TGTGCCAGCAGCGGGGACAGGGGGAGGGTCGGCAATCAGCCCCAGCATTTT.

The chain recombines TRBV19 with TRBJ1-5; D is perhaps TRBD1 (5 bases). The CDR3 consists of 15 residues. CDR1 and CDR2 (germline): LNHDA, SQIVND (reference sequence). Trimming removed 1 base from V and 7 bases from J, with 14 bases in between. CDR3 protein: CASSIGRGPGQPQHF. CDR3 bases: TGTGCCAGTAGTATAGGTAGGGGTCCAGGACAGCCCCAGCATTTT.

V is TRBV10-1 and J is TRBJ2-3, with D perhaps TRBD2 (6 bases). The CDR3 loop spans 13 amino acids. V shed 7 bases and J shed 10 bases, with 18 bases lying between them. The V gene's germline CDR1 is WNHNN and CDR2 SYGVQD (reference sequence). CDR3 DNA: TGCGCCAGCACTGGACAACAGGCGGGACCGCAGTATTTT. Translating gives CASTGQQAGPQYF.

The chain employs TRBV18 and TRBJ2-7; D is perhaps TRBD2 (6 bases). Germline assignment: CDR1 KGHSH and CDR2 LQKENI. V was shortened by 6 bases and J by 2 bases, with 17 bases between the two germline ends. This CDR3 is 15 amino acids long. The CDR3 DNA follows: TGTGCCAGCTCGCCTAACGGGACTTTCACCTACGAGCAGTACTTC. This encodes CASSPNGTFTYEQYF.

This clone came up a few times. The V gene is TRBV19, the J gene TRBJ1-4, with a possible D match to TRBD1 (5 bases). The CDR3 spans 14 residues. V lost 4 bases to trimming and J lost 6 bases, with 12 bases between them. CDR1 and CDR2 (germline): LNHDA, SQIVND (reference sequence). The CDR3 reads CASSKTAGYEKLFF. CDR3 DNA: TGTGCCAGTAGTAAGACAGCCGGGTATGAAAAACTGTTTTTT.

A single count supports this clone. The chain is built from TRBV18 and TRBJ1-1; a possible D gene is TRBD1 (5 bases). Trimming left V 1 base short and J 1 base short, with 13 bases between. The length of the CDR3 is 16 residues. CDR1 is KGHSH and CDR2 is LQKENI in the germline V gene. The chain's CDR3 is CASSPQGATPNTEAFF. The CDR3 DNA is TGTGCCAGCTCACCACAAGGGGCAACTCCGAACACTGAAGCTTTCTTT.

The chain couples TRBV4-1 to TRBJ2-3; 12 bases fit TRBD2. The CDR3 contains 17 residues. Germline CDR1 MGHRA, CDR2 YSYEKL. J lost 4 bases, V lost 1 base, and 6 bases had no gene match. CDR3 DNA: TGCGCCAGCAGCCAAGTGGTGACTAGCGGGGGCGCAGATACGCAGTATTTT. Its translation is CASSQVVTSGGADTQYF.

The chain carries TRBV7-3 and TRBJ1-5; unclear D gene. The CDR3 runs 13 residues. The ends were cut back, 2 bases at V and 6 bases at J, with 8 bases in the middle. Germline assignment: CDR1 SGHTA and CDR2 FQGTGA. CDR3 amino acids: CASSLGYSQPQHF. The CDR3 DNA sequence: TGTGCCAGCAGCTTAGGGTACAGTCAGCCCCAGCATTTT.

The chain employs TRBV5-4 and TRBJ2-3; tentative D call: TRBD2 (8 bases). V shed 0 bases and J shed 6 bases, with 23 bases lying between them. The CDR3 runs 18 residues. Germline-derived CDR1 and CDR2 are SGHNT and YYREEE (reference sequence). The CDR3 region has the DNA TGTGCCAGCAGCTTGGGTAGGGGGCTAGCGGGTGGTAGGGATACGCAGTATTTT. Translating gives CASSLGRGLAGGRDTQYF. The full variable domain, in which reference TRBV5-4 and TRBJ2-3 provide the parts outside the CDR3, is ETGVTQSPTHLIKTRGQQVTLRCSSQSGHNTVSWYQQALGQGPQFIFQYYREEENGRGNFPPRFSGLQFPNYSSELNVNALELDDSALYLCASSLGRGLAGGRDTQYFGPGTRLTVL.

This chain joins TRBV21-1 and TRBJ1-5; the table's D call of TRBD1 was not tested on the DNA. TRBV21-1 is termed a pseudogene. The CDR3 extends over 15 amino acids. The chain's CDR3 is CASSTRGHTGQPQHF. In nucleotides, the CDR3 is TGTGCCAGCAGCACCAGAGGACACACCGGACAGCCCCAGCATTTT.

This chain joins TRBV2 and TRBJ1-1; 9 bases are a match to TRBD1. V lost 5 bases, J lost 4 bases, and 8 bases stayed unmatched. The CDR3 totals 15 residues. CDR1 is SNHLY, CDR2 FYNNEI, per germline. Written as DNA, the CDR3 is TGTGCCAGCAGTAGCCTACAGGGGGCGATCACTGAAGCTTTCTTT. Translation gives CASSSLQGAITEAFF.

The chain recombines TRBV29-1 with TRBJ1-3; maybe TRBD1 (6 bases). Germline V gene sequence: CDR1 SQVTM, CDR2 ANQGSEA. V shed 7 bases and J shed 2 bases, with 21 bases lying between them. The CDR3 contains 16 residues. As DNA, the CDR3 is TGCAGCGCTGGGGGTCAATTGGGGGGCCCTGGAAACACCATATATTTT. This encodes CSAGGQLGGPGNTIYF. The complete variable domain, with remaining parts taken from reference TRBV29-1 and TRBJ1-3, reads SAVISQKPSRDICQRGTSLTIQCQVDSQVTMMFWYRQQPGQSLTLIATANQGSEATYESGFVIDKFPISRPNLTFSTLTVSNMSPEDSSIYLCSAGGQLGGPGNTIYFGEGSWLTVV.

This chain uses TRBV18 with TRBJ2-3; a possible D gene is TRBD2 (5 bases). The V gene's germline CDR1 is KGHSH and CDR2 LQKENI. The V gene lost 6 bases and the J gene lost 5 bases, with 12 bases spanning the gap. The CDR3 extends over 13 amino acids. CDR3 residues: CASSVGVGDTQYF. CDR3 in DNA: TGTGCCAGCTCCGTCGGGGTCGGAGATACGCAGTATTTT.

This clone was observed once. J is TRBJ1-2 and V is TRBV6-5, with D hard to call. The CDR3 is 14 residues long. Trimming removed 2 bases from V and 3 bases from J, with 10 bases in between. Germline V gene sequence: CDR1 MNHEY, CDR2 SVGAGI. The CDR3 DNA reads as TGTGCCAGCAGTTACCTGGGTGGGGACTATGGCTACACCTTC. It encodes CASSYLGGDYGYTF.

This clone was seen a single time. The chain uses TRBV21-1 and TRBJ2-1; no DNA check was done on the table's D call, TRBD2. TRBV21-1 is flagged as a pseudogene. The CDR3 is 15 residues long. The CDR3 DNA sequence: TGTGCCAGCAACGGACTAGCGGGTTCCTACAATGAGCAGTTCTTC. Residues: CASNGLAGSYNEQFF.

This chain links TRBV5-1 with TRBJ2-1; D might be TRBD2 (6 bases). Trimming shortened V by 4 bases and J by 6 bases, and 20 bases separated the two germline ends. Germline V CDR1 and CDR2: SGHRS, YFSETQ. There are 16 residues in the CDR3. The CDR3 spells CASSGNSGLKFNEQFF. In nucleotides, the CDR3 is TGCGCCAGCAGCGGAAATTCGGGACTTAAATTCAATGAGCAGTTCTTC.

V and J are TRBV6-1 and TRBJ1-4; D gene ambiguous. In germline, CDR1 is MNHNS, CDR2 SASEGT. This CDR3 has 15 residues. Deletions cut 1 base from V and 5 bases from J, with 11 bases between. For the CDR3, the DNA is TGTGCCAGCAGTGAAGTGGTAGCTCAAAATGAAAAACTGTTTTTT. This encodes CASSEVVAQNEKLFF.

The V call is TRBV27, the J call TRBJ2-3; no reliable D call. The length of the CDR3 is 14 residues. V was cut by 4 bases and J by 3 bases, with 11 bases left in between. Germline-derived CDR1 and CDR2 are MNHEY and SMNVEV (reference sequence). CDR3 sequence (DNA): TGTGCCAGCAGTTACGGCACTCAGACAGATACGCAGTATTTT. Its translation is CASSYGTQTDTQYF.

This clone was picked up a small number of times. The chain employs TRBV29-1 and TRBJ1-2, with 11 bases matching TRBD1. The CDR3 loop spans 17 amino acids. V lost 7 bases, J lost 4 bases, and 17 bases stayed unmatched. Germline CDR1 SQVTM, CDR2 ANQGSEA. DNA of the CDR3: TGCAGCGGCTGGGGCCCGAGGGACAGGGGGTCGGTCTATGGCTACACCTTC. Protein sequence: CSGWGPRDRGSVYGYTF.

This clone has a handful of counts. This chain links TRBV7-8 with TRBJ2-1; weak D call: TRBD2 (5 bases). The V end was cut by 3 bases, the J end by 2 bases, with 8 bases between. Germline CDR1 SGHVS, CDR2 FQNEAQ. CDR3 length equals 14 residues. The CDR3 nucleotides read TGTGCCAGCAGCTTCGGGGAGACCTACAATGAGCAGTTCTTC. Translation gives CASSFGETYNEQFF. Using reference TRBV7-8 and TRBJ2-1 for the parts outside the CDR3, the full variable domain is GAGVSQSPRYKVAKRGQDVALRCDPISGHVSLFWYQQALGQGPEFLTYFQNEAQLDKSGLPSDRFFAERPEGSVSTLKIQRTQQEDSAVYLCASSFGETYNEQFFGPGTRLTVL.

The chain employs TRBV6-5 and TRBJ1-5, with 8 bases identical to TRBD1. The germline V gene has CDR1 MNHEY and CDR2 SVGAGI. V gave up 5 bases and J gave up 5 bases; unmatched junction bases: 5. The length of the CDR3 is 14 residues. The CDR3 sequence: CASSQDREDQPQHF. The DNA of the CDR3 is TGTGCCAGCAGTCAGGACAGGGAAGATCAGCCCCAGCATTTT.

The CDR3 region is CASSLASGEQYF. The CDR3, as DNA: TGTGCCAGCAGCTTGGCTTCAGGGGAGCAGTACTTC. V usage is TRBV5-6 and J usage is TRBJ2-7; D is perhaps TRBD1 (5 bases). Trimming stripped 0 bases from V and 7 bases from J, with 8 bases between. CDR1 SGHDT and CDR2 YYEEEE come from the germline V gene. This CDR3 has 12 amino acids.

Of note for this clone: Different DNA sequences within this sample yield the same CDR3. The chain recombines TRBV5-1 with TRBJ2-2; no clear D. Germline V gene sequence: CDR1 SGHRS, CDR2 YFSETQ. The V gene lost 1 base and the J gene lost 0 bases, with 7 bases spanning the gap. CDR3 length: 15 residues. CDR3: CASSLLGANTGELFF. CDR3 DNA sequence: TGCGCCAGCAGCTTGTTGGGCGCGAACACCGGGGAGCTGTTTTTT. The full variable domain, with the rest looked up from reference TRBV5-1 and TRBJ2-2, is KAGVTQTPRYLIKTRGQQVTLSCSPISGHRSVSWYQQTPGQGLQFLFEYFSETQRNKGNFPGRFSGRQFSNSRSEMNVSTLELGDSALYLCASSLLGANTGELFFGEGSRLTVL.

The chain carries TRBV4-1 and TRBJ2-5, with D perhaps matching TRBD1 (6 bases). CDR3 length: 16 residues. With 0 bases removed from V and 5 bases from J, the gap between germline ends came to 16 bases. Germline CDR1 reads MGHRA; CDR2 reads YSYEKL. The CDR3 DNA reads as TGCGCCAGCAGCCAAGAACACAGGGCTTTTCTTGAGACCCAGTACTTC. Translation gives CASSQEHRAFLETQYF.

This clone came up once. The V call is TRBV6-1, the J call TRBJ1-5, with 8 bases matching TRBD1. The germline V gene has CDR1 MNHNS and CDR2 SASEGT. The CDR3 sequence is 17 residues long. After removal of 0 bases from V and 3 bases from J, the junction contained 7 bases not matched to a gene. CDR3 sequence reads: CASSEAPGQGPNQPQHF. CDR3 DNA sequence: TGTGCCAGCAGTGAAGCGCCCGGACAGGGCCCCAATCAGCCCCAGCATTTT.